This TCR beta chain appears in the sequencing data of a study of T cell repertoires in cytomegalovirus infection (dated by TCRdb to about 2019). The study in broad terms: Donor HLA type was relevant to the analysis, as public TCR beta signatures indicated carriage of CMV infection together with the matching HLA type. On the study overall, not on this receptor specifically: Carriers of CMV infection plus the relevant HLA type were discriminated by the cumulative frequency of public TCR beta family members in the study cohort and in an independent approximately 400-donor cohort. The ex vivo response was dominated by HLA-C-restricted CMV-specific TCR beta clonotypes, and the single most frequent clonotype in two of eight donors was supplied by these HLA-C-restricted clonotypes.

Sequencing was carried out with an Illumina HiSeq 1500. The raw public reads went through TCRdb reprocessing: fastp at Q25, MiXCR clone calling, in-frame beta chains kept. Here each entry gathers all rows of one CDR3 protein and keeps the most common genes and DNA. The sample contains under 800,000 distinct CDR3 sequences, 20% to 25% of them found a single time. The biggest ten clones account for 8% of the sample. There are many counts of this clonotype. The clone's antigen remains unknown. The input lacks base qualities; no much larger clone sits a single base away. V is trimmed back by 3 bases and J by 8 bases, and the junction contains 1 base that no gene match accounts for. From a lookup of the germline V gene, CDR1 and CDR2 are MDHEN and SYDVKM. From cysteine to phenylalanine, the CDR3 is 13 amino acids long. Only CDR3 DNA remains: 39 bases, in frame from the first base.

The sequenced sample was CD8+ T cells from PBMCs. This receptor was identified in a human donor in good health (CMV status not recorded). Some clones in this sample may be carry-over from other donors' samples. The chain links TRBV28 with TRBJ2-1, and 10 junction bases match TRBD1. The nucleotide sequence is TGTGCCAGCAGTTTGACAGGGGGCGATGAGCAGTTCTTC. Its coded protein is CASSLTGGDEQFF.